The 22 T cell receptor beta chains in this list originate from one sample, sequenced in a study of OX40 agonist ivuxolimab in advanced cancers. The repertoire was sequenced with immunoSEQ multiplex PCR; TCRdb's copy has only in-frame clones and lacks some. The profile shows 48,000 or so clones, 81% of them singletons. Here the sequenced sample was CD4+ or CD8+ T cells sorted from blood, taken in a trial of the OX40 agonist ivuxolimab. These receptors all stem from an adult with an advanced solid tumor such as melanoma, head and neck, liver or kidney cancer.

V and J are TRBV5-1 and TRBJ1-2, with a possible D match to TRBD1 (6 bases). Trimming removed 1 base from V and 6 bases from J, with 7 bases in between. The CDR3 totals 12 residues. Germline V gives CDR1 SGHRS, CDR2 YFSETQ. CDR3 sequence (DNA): TGCGCCAGCAGCTTGACAGGGCATGGCTACACCTTC. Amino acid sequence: CASSLTGHGYTF.

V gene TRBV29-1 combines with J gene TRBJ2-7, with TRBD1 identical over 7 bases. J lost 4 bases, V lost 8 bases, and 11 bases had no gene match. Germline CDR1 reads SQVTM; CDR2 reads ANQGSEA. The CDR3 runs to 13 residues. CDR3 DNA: TGCAGCTTTTCGACAGGGTCTGGTTACGAGCAGTACTTC. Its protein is CSFSTGSGYEQYF.

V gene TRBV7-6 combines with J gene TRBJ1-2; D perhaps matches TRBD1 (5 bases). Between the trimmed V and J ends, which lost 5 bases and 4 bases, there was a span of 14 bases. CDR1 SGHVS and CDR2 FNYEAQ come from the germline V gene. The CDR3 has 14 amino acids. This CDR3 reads CASSPTGGLYGYTF. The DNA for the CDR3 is TGTGCCAGCAGCCCGACGGGGGGACTCTATGGCTACACCTTC.

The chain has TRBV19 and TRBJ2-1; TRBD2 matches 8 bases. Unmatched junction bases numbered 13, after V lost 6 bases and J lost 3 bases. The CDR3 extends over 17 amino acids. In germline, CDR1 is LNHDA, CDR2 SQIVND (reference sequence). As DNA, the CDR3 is TGTGCCAGTAGCCCCCACCTAACTAGCGGCCGCTACAATGAGCAGTTCTTC. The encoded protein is CASSPHLTSGRYNEQFF.

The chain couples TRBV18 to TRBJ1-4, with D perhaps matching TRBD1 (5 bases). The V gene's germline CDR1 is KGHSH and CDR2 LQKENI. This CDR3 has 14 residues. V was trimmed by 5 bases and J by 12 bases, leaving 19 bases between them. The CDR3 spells CASSSRRGLKELFF. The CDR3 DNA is TGTGCCAGCTCATCCCGTCGGGGGTTGAAAGAACTGTTTTTT. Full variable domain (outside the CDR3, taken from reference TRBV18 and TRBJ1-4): NAGVMQNPRHLVRRRGQEARLRCSPMKGHSHVYWYRQLPEEGLKFMVYLQKENIIDESGMPKERFSAEFPKEGPSILRIQQVVRGDSAAYFCASSSRRGLKELFFGSGTQLSVL.

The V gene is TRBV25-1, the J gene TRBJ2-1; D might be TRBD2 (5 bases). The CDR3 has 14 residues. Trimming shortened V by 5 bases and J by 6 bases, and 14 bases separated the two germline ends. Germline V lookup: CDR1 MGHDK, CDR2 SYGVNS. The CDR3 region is CASSTSGSPNEQFF. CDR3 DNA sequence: TGTGCCAGCAGTACAAGCGGCTCCCCCAATGAGCAGTTCTTC.

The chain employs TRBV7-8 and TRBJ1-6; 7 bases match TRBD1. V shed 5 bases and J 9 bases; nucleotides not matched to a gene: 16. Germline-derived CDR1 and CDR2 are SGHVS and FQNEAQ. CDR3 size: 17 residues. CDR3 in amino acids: CASSRRRDRALFSPLHF. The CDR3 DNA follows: TGTGCCAGCAGCCGCCGTCGTGACAGGGCTCTTTTTTCACCCCTCCACTTT.

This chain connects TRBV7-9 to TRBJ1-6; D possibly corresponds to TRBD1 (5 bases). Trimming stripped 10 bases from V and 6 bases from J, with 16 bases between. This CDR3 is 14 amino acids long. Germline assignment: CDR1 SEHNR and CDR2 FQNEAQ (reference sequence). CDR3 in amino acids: CAIAGTGFNSPLHF. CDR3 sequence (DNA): TGTGCCATCGCGGGTACAGGATTTAATTCACCCCTCCACTTT.

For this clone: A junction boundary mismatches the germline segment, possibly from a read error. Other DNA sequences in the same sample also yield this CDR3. CDR3 sequence (DNA): TGTGCTAGCAGCTTAAGCTACGAGCAGTACTTC. Amino acid sequence: CASSLSYEQYF. The rearrangement links TRBV7-9 to TRBJ2-7; no firm D call. In germline, CDR1 is SEHNR, CDR2 FQNEAQ (reference sequence). CDR3 length: 11 amino acids.

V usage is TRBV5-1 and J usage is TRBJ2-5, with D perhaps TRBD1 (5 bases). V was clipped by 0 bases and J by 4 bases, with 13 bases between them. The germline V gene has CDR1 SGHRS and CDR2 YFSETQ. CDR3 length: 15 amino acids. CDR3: CASSLADQGTETQYF. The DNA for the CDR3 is TGCGCCAGCAGCTTGGCCGATCAGGGAACAGAGACCCAGTACTTC.

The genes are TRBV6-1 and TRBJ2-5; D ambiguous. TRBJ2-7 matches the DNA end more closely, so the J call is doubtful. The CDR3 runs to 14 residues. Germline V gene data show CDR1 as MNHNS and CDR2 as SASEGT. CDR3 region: CASSEARLTYEQYF. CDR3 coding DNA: TGTGCCAGCAGTGAAGCTAGACTTACCTACGAGCAGTACTTC.

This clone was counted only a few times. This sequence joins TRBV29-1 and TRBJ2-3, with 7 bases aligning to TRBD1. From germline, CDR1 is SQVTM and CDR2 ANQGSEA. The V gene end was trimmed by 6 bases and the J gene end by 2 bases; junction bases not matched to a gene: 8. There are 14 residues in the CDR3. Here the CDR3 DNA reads TGCAGCGTCCAGGGGGTTTGGGTCACAGATACGCAGTATTTT. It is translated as CSVQGVWVTDTQYF.

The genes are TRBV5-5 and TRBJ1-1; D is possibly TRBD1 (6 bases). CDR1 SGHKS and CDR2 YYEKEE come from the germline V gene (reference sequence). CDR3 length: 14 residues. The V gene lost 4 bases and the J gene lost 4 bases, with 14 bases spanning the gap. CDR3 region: CASSGPAGATEAFF. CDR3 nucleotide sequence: TGTGCCAGCAGCGGCCCTGCGGGGGCCACTGAAGCTTTCTTT.

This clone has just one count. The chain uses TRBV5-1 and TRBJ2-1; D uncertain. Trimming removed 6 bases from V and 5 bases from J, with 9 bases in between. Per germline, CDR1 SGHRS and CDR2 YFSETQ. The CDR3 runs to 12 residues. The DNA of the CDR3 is TGCGCCAGCAAAGGTTGGGACAATGAGCAGTTCTTC. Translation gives CASKGWDNEQFF.

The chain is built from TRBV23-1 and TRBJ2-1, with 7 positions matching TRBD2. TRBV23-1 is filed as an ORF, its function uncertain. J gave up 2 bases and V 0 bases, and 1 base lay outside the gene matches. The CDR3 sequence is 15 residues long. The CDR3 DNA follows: TGCGCCAGCAGTCAATCTAGCGGGCCCTACAATGAGCAGTTCTTC. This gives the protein CASSQSSGPYNEQFF.

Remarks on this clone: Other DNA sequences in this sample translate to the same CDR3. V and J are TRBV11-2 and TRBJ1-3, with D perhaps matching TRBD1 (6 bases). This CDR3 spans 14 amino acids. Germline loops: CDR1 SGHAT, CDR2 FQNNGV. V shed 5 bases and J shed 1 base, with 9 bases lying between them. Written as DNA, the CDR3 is TGTGCCAGCAGCCTAGGGACATCTGGAAACACCATATATTTT. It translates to CASSLGTSGNTIYF.

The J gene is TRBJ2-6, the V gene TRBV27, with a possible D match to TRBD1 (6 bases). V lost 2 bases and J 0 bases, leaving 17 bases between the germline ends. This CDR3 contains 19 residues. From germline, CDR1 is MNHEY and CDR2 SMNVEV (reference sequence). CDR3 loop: CASSLRWGRGDSGANVLTF. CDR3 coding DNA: TGTGCCAGCAGTTTACGTTGGGGCAGGGGAGACTCTGGGGCCAACGTCCTGACTTTC.

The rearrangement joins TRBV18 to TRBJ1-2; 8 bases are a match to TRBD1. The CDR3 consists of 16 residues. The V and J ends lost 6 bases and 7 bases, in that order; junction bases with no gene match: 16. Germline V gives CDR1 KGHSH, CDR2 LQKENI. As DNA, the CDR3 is TGTGCCAGCTCTCCTTCAGGGGGCGAGCGGGCCCCTGGCTACACCTTC. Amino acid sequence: CASSPSGGERAPGYTF.

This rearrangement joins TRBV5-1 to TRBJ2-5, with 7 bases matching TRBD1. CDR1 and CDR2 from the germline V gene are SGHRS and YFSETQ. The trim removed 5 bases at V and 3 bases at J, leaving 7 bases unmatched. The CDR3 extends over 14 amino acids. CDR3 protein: CASSPGQPKETQYF. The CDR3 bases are TGCGCCAGCAGTCCGGGACAGCCAAAAGAGACCCAGTACTTC.

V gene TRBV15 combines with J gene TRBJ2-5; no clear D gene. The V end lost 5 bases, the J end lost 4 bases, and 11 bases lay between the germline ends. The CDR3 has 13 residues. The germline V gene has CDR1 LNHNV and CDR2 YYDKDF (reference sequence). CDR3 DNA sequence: TGTGCCACCAGCCAGCCCGACGGAGAGACCCAGTACTTC. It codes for CATSQPDGETQYF.

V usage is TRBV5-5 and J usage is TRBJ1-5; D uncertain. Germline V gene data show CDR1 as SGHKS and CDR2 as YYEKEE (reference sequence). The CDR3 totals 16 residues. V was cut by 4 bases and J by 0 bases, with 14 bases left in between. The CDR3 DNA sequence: TGTGCCAGCAGCCTCACCGGCCAGGTTAGCAATCAGCCCCAGCATTTT. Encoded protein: CASSLTGQVSNQPQHF.

The CDR3 DNA follows: TGTGCCAGCAGCTTCGTGGGGGGGCGATCAGTGGAGACCCAGTACTTC. Encoded protein: CASSFVGGRSVETQYF. The chain joins TRBV5-4 to TRBJ2-5, with TRBD2 as a possible D gene (7 bases). The CDR3 is 16 amino acids. V was pared by 2 bases and J by 5 bases, with 19 bases between. CDR1 and CDR2 from the germline V gene are SGHNT and YYREEE (reference sequence).